Described below is a single T cell receptor (beta chain) sequence and its context. This was the immunoSEQ v3.0 assay at survey level. Each sample had sequencing targeting about 40,000-50,000 T-cell genomes. The repertoire was sequenced with immunoSEQ multiplex PCR; TCRdb's copy has only in-frame clones and lacks some. This table holds approximately 28,000 clones, roughly 87% found once. This sample is drawn from a study of long-term antiretroviral therapy in people with HIV. As for the study in general: The earliest specimens came about a decade ahead of the 2015 immediate-ART recommendation.

CDR3 length: 17 amino acids. The germline CDR1 and CDR2 sequences are ENHRY and SYGVKD. The junction had 4 bases not matched to a gene; V was cut back by 2 bases and J by 2 bases. All donors provided no fewer than one pre-ART and no fewer than two post-ART PBMC samples. The TCR was taken from a man aged 45 to 65 with HIV. This sequence joins TRBV10-3 and TRBJ2-1; 12 nucleotides match TRBD2. Sequenced material: unsorted PBMCs, taken 2 years after starting antiretroviral therapy. CDR3 DNA: TGTGCCATCAGTGAGCCGACTAGCGGGAGTACCTACAATGAGCAGTTCTTC. Amino acid sequence: CAISEPTSGSTYNEQFF.